This entry describes one T cell receptor beta chain. Antigen: not known. Naive CD8 cells lacked CD45RO and underwent positive selection for CCR7, leaving out terminally differentiated effector memory CD45RA+ cells. Repertoires were generated with immunoSEQ multiplex PCR, while TCRdb's copy carries only in-frame clones and drops some. The sample has about 1,900,000 clones; about 95% are singletons. V shed 4 bases and J 1 base; nucleotides not matched to a gene: 4. Per germline, CDR1 SGDLS and CDR2 YYNGEE. The CDR3 totals 14 residues. The data were obtained in a study of shared clonotypes between healthy human individuals. Study-level points and caveats: In a few donors, roughly 5.2% of naive CD4 clonotypes appeared in common.

J is TRBJ2-7 and V is TRBV9, with 8 bases matching TRBD1. This clonotype was sampled from a man between 18 and 35 years old in good health. Sequencing was performed on naive CD8+ T cells sorted from blood. Here the CDR3 reads CASSLRQGSYEQYF. CDR3 coding DNA: TGTGCCAGCAGCTTACGACAGGGGTCCTACGAGCAGTACTTC.